This T cell receptor beta chain is from a study of blood T cell repertoires in COVID-19. About the research overall: Material from acute and convalescent COVID-19 was sourced from the United States, Italy and Spain. From T cells, B-cell-depleted T cells, or PBMCs came the material, which was cDNA or gDNA.

This clone was found a few times. In the original analysis: Researchers report that nucleated cell counts were estimated from reference gene primer amplification. Generated by immunoSEQ multiplex PCR, the TCRdb table keeps only in-frame clones and is missing some. D and trimming come from the DNA, and the V and J calls and clone size come from that table. The data contain 200,000 or so clones, approximately 84% of them singletons. The origin of this receptor is a woman aged 70-85 years with active or convalescent COVID-19. Sequencing input: peripheral blood.

The CDR3, as DNA: TGTGCCAGCAGCCAAGGCTCAGGGGTTTCGGGCAATCAGCCCCAGCATTTT. This translates into CASSQGSGVSGNQPQHF. The V call is TRBV3-1 (or the pseudogene TRBV3-2), the J call TRBJ1-5, with D possibly TRBD1 on 6 matching bases. The CDR3 runs to 17 residues. Germline CDR1 and CDR2: LGHDT and YNNKEL (reference sequence). V was shortened by 1 base and J by 2 bases, with 15 bases between the two germline ends.